The 6 T cell receptor beta chains below all came from one sample that was sequenced in a study of blood T cell repertoires in COVID-19 (dated by TCRdb to the early 2020s). Libraries were constructed by the immunoSEQ multiplex PCR assay. Held by TCRdb, this immuneACCESS table contains in-frame sequences only and omits some clones. Under half of the omission traces to an unresolved V gene where checked; the cause of the rest is unknown. Present in this sample are 97,000 or so clones, 70% to 90% of which were seen just once. The top ten constitute less than 10% of the sample. Sample: peripheral blood. These receptors were collected from a man between 40 and 49 years old with active or convalescent COVID-19.

The chain has TRBV19 and TRBJ2-2, with D tentatively TRBD1 (5 bases). V dropped 7 bases and J dropped 7 bases, with 19 bases sitting between them. Germline V gives CDR1 LNHDA, CDR2 SQIVND (reference sequence). The CDR3 is 15 amino acids. Here the CDR3 reads CASTNGAPLGGELFF. The CDR3, as DNA: TGTGCCAGTACCAATGGGGCACCCCTCGGCGGGGAGCTGTTTTTT.

This chain links TRBV11-2 with TRBJ1-6; 8 nucleotides align to TRBD1. The CDR3 has 14 amino acids. Unmatched junction bases numbered 7, after V lost 5 bases and J lost 10 bases. Germline V gene sequence: CDR1 SGHAT, CDR2 FQNNGV. The CDR3 sequence: CASSLLTGASPLHF. The CDR3 coding sequence is TGTGCCAGCAGCCTTCTGACAGGGGCCTCACCCCTCCACTTT.

This clone was seen a handful of times. The rearrangement links TRBV18 to TRBJ2-7, with TRBD1 matching over 12 bases. There are 16 residues in the CDR3. Germline V lookup: CDR1 KGHSH, CDR2 LQKENI. V dropped 1 base and J dropped 5; count of bases not matched to a gene: 6. The CDR3 is CASSPRGTGGHDEQYF. As DNA, the CDR3 is TGTGCCAGCTCACCACGGGGGACAGGGGGCCACGACGAGCAGTACTTC.

A remark on this clone: Different DNA sequences within this sample yield the same CDR3. The chain links TRBV6-5 to TRBJ2-7; the match to TRBD1 covers 9 bases. The CDR3 loop spans 13 amino acids. Germline V gene lookup returns CDR1 MNHEY and CDR2 SVGAGI. J was trimmed by 5 bases and V by 6 bases; bases with no gene match: 5. The DNA for the CDR3 is TGTGCCAGCAGCAGTACAGGGGGCCACGAGCAGTACTTC. It specifies CASSSTGGHEQYF.

The chain uses TRBV12-5 and TRBJ1-5, with 8 bases identical to TRBD1. With V trimmed by 2 bases and J by 2 bases, 11 bases remained unmatched. This CDR3 is 18 amino acids long. From germline, CDR1 is LGHNT and CDR2 FRNRAP. Here the CDR3 reads CASGLSPADRGGNQPQHF. The CDR3 nucleotides are TGTGCTAGTGGTTTGTCCCCCGCCGACAGGGGAGGCAATCAGCCCCAGCATTTT.

The chain uses TRBV14 and TRBJ2-3; TRBD2 matches 10 bases. V trimming: 4 bases; J trimming: 1 base; junction bases outside the gene matches: 5. The CDR3 runs 16 residues. Germline CDR1 SGHDN, CDR2 FVKESK. CDR3 protein: CASSPQRGGRTDTQYF. As DNA, the CDR3 is TGTGCCAGCAGCCCCCAGCGGGGGGGTCGCACAGATACGCAGTATTTT.